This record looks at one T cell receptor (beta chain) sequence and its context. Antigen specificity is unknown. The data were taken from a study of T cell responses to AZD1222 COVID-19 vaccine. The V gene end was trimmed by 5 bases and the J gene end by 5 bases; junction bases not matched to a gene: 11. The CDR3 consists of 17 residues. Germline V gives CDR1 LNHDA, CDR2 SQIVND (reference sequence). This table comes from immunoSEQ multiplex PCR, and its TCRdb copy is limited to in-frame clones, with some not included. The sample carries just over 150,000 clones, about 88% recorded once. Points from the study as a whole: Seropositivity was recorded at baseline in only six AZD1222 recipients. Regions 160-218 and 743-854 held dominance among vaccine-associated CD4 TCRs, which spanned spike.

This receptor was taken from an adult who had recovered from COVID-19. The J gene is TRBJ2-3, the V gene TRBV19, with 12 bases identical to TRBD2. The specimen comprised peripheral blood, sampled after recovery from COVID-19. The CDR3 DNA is TGTGCCAGTAGTCCACGACTGCTAGCGGGAGGGGGAGATACGCAGTATTTT. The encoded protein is CASSPRLLAGGGDTQYF.